This T cell receptor beta chain was identified in a study of CD8 T cells in ankylosing spondylitis. Study observations and caveats: Significantly higher representation of disease-linked clones was reported for matched ankylosing spondylitis synovial fluid. Ankylosing spondylitis blood appeared to be characterized by a TCR beta motif of eight highly homologous variants.

Concerning this clonotype itself: Its antigen is not identified.

Scientists made TCR beta libraries using quantitative 5'-RACE with molecular barcodes. Using its own MiXCR run on the 5' RACE reads, TCRdb lists one record per CDR3 protein. This table has 200,000 to 250,000 distinct CDR3 sequences, about 7.3% appearing once. This sequence originates from a male donor with ankylosing spondylitis. What was sequenced was blood, either unsorted or a sorted T cell fraction (not recorded which).

CDR3 DNA: TGTGCCAGCAGTGAACTCGGACTAGCGGGGAGCACAGATACGCAGTATTTT. The encoded protein is CASSELGLAGSTDTQYF. This chain links TRBV6-1 with TRBJ2-3; 12 bases align to TRBD2. From germline, CDR1 is MNHNS and CDR2 SASEGT. This CDR3 region has 17 residues. Losses at the gene ends were 2 bases for V and 0 bases for J; bases not matched to a gene: 3.